The entry below describes one TCR beta chain. This clone was recorded only once. The antigen this receptor binds is unknown. Base qualities are missing; no much larger clone stands one base away. The data were taken from a study of blood T cell repertoires in COVID-19 (dated by TCRdb to the early 2020s). Background for the entire study: The collaborator samples originated in the United States, Italy and Spain and spanned the acute and convalescent phases of COVID-19. The material from the prospective study consisted of cDNA or gDNA derived from T cells, B-cell-depleted T cells, or PBMCs. Deeply sampled blood TCRbeta repertoires from subjects exposed to, actively infected with, or recovered from COVID-19 were included in the dataset. The repertoires were made available in a free public database intended to serve as a resource for research on the immune response to SARS-CoV-2. Samples were obtained from the ongoing ImmuneRACE study (first 160 participants) and from some 1,300 subjects provided by 6 global collaborators. The sample metadata nearly always contained a de-identified subject ID, COVID-19 status, age in years and sex. Where available, HLA class I and class II types were obtained from metadata supplied by the sample provider rather than from assay-based typing. The research as a whole found: Clinical and demographic metadata were provided uncurated, with the amount varying by source and participant.

TCRbeta CDR3 regions were amplified from genomic DNA by means of the immunoSEQ Assay, a bias-controlled multiplex PCR. Regarding the original processing steps: The number of nucleated cells in each sample was estimated from the amplification of reference gene primers within the assay. To quantify the absolute abundance of each unique TCRbeta CDR3 rearrangement, sequence reads were collapsed and filtered. For each sample, productive Simpson clonality was calculated as the square root of Simpson's diversity index over productive rearrangements. TCRdb retrieved this table from immuneACCESS and kept in-frame rearrangements only. Not all clones are present; in checked studies, unresolved V genes account for under half, and no reason is known for the remainder. The V and J calls and the clone size are those of that table, but D and trimming were determined from the DNA. The sample contains approximately 320,000 clones, 87% of them found a single time. The ten top clones hold about 8.9% of the sample.

Enrolling through a virtual design, the prospective study's participants ranged in age from roughly 18 to 95 years and lived across roughly 23 United States geographic areas. In the prospective study, participants were assigned to cohorts based on the clinical history participants reported in a screening survey and a study questionnaire. Recovered participants in ImmuneRACE Cohort 3 were defined by two consecutive negative NP/OP PCR tests, clearance by a healthcare professional, or resolution of symptoms. Each participant in the prospective study had whole blood, serum and a nasopharyngeal or oropharyngeal swab collected by mobile phlebotomists. Additional blood draws and questionnaires over a 2-month period could optionally be provided by prospective study participants. Blood samples from the prospective study were shipped frozen or at room temperature prior to DNA extraction. The CDR3 has 14 amino acids, counting the end cysteine and phenylalanine. The read is trimmed to its CDR3 DNA, 42 bases read in frame from base 1. Reading the germline V gene (reference sequence) gives CDR1 SEHNR and CDR2 FQNEAQ. V gives up 1 base and J gives up 8 bases, and the segment between their germline ends measures 9 bases.

Sequencing was done on a sample of PBMCs or T cells enriched from blood (not recorded which). This clonotype originated in a woman aged 18-29 years who had recovered from COVID-19. Rearrangement joined TRBV7-9 to TRBJ1-6; TRBD1 is perhaps the D gene, given 5 matching bases. For the CDR3, the sequence is CASSLDAGYSPLHF. In nucleotides, the sequence is TGTGCCAGCAGCTTAGATGCAGGGTATTCACCCCTCCACTTT.